This TCR beta chain came from a study of PD-1 blockade in classical Hodgkin lymphoma (dated by TCRdb to 2020 to 2021). For the wider study: Nivolumab dosing was 3 mg/kg intravenously every 2 weeks, continuing until either disease progression or unacceptable toxicity. To define a peripheral blood immune signature of response to PD-1 blockade in classical Hodgkin lymphoma, the study combined TCR beta sequencing with CyTOF.

Reading from cysteine to phenylalanine, the CDR3 counts 11 amino acids. The CDR3 DNA has 33 bases and is translated from base 1. CDR1 and CDR2 (MNHNS, SASEGT) derive from the germline V gene. Trimming removed 5 bases from V and 11 bases from J, leaving 12 bases between the germline ends. A few counts support this clone. Its recognized antigen is unknown. No base quality information exists; no much larger clone differs at one position. Read against the paper, the sample's time point label means: cycle 4 day 1 (C4D1), after less than seven weeks of nivolumab. Relapse after autologous stem cell transplantation had occurred in all trial patients, and cohorts A, B and C were distinguished by prior brentuximab vedotin exposure. A Miltenyi CD4+ T cell isolation kit was used for magnetic negative selection to purify CD4+ T cells from thawed PBMCs. A total of over 55 patients with relapsed/refractory classical Hodgkin lymphoma made up the trial cohort, and each patient's best overall response was complete response, partial response or progressive disease. Single-agent nivolumab was administered to trial patients in the multi-cohort phase II CheckMate 205 trial. Best overall response was determined by an independent review committee according to the 2007 International Working Group response criteria. Trial PBMCs were obtained immediately prior to nivolumab initiation (C1D1) and on therapy at cycle 2 day 1 and cycle 4 day 1. After peripheral blood was drawn into 8 mL Vacutainer Cell Preparation Tubes, PBMCs were isolated by centrifugation and then cryopreserved. Purified CD4+ and CD8+ fractions were prepared only for cases in which an additional PBMC sample was available. Magnetically labelled cells were removed on LS columns in a quadroMACS separator, and the flow-through was retained as the purified fraction.

Genomic DNA was extracted with the Qiagen DNeasy kit from unsorted PBMCs and from negatively selected CD4+ and CD8+ fractions. Amplification of TCR beta CDR3 regions was done by immunoSEQ multiplex PCR with primers that anneal to V and J segments. A synthetic immune receptor repertoire was used to minimize amplification bias, and remaining bias was computationally removed after sequencing. Concerning the study's data processing: Repertoire diversity was quantified as the Shannon entropy index using custom Python scripts. Unsorted, CD4+ and CD8+ repertoires were analyzed separately, except in combined analyses where CD4+ and CD8+ sequences were merged in silico. A clone counted as expanded when the clone's frequency after treatment rose at least 2-fold relative to C1D1, and clones undetected at baseline were given a pseudocount of 0.5. Clones with 0 or 1 copy at C1D1 were defined as singleton clones, while clones with 2 or more copies were defined as non-singleton clones. Clones expanded in unsorted samples were annotated as CD4+, CD8+ or unknown by matching protein sequences in sorted samples from the same patient. Wilcoxon tests on paired samples were used to test diversity changes from C1D1 to C4D1. TCRdb retrieved this table from immuneACCESS and kept in-frame rearrangements only. Not all clones are present; in checked studies, unresolved V genes account for under half, and no reason is known for the remainder. V and J calls and clone size are given by that table; D and trimming were obtained from the DNA. The sample table contains tens of thousands of clones; only one count was recorded for approximately 85% of them. Of the sample, just under 2.5% falls within the top ten clones.

What the research found in general, with its limitations: Diversity was lower in patients who began nivolumab less than 1 year after ASCT, so these patients were left out of later analyses to avoid confounding by immune reconstitution. Baseline diversity similar to that of newly diagnosed patients was observed in trial patients achieving complete response, whereas significantly lower diversity was observed in partial responders and progressors. CD4+ but not CD8+ TCR diversity rose significantly by C4D1 (p=0.0027 vs p=0.16), most apparent in complete responders (p=0.02). Newly diagnosed patients were reported to have lower baseline TCR diversity than healthy donors, and relapsed/refractory patients were reported to have lower baseline TCR diversity still. The study covered only a single clinical trial cohort, and the causes of the repertoire differences, possibly disease activity or prior therapy, were still not defined.

The receptor comes from a human donor with classical Hodgkin lymphoma. The chain uses TRBV6-1 and TRBJ1-2; TRBD1 is a possible D gene, resting on 6 matching bases. This material consisted of CD4+ T cells from blood, taken before the fourth cycle of nivolumab. Here the CDR3 is given as CASSRVDRYTF. The sequenced DNA is TGTGCCAGCAGTAGGGTGGACAGATACACCTTC.